This entry lists 18 T cell receptor beta chains sequenced from one sample in a study of beta chain features in type 1 diabetes. Reverse transcription of all isolated RNA meant that expressed TCRB transcripts were sequenced. Repertoires were generated with immunoSEQ multiplex PCR, while TCRdb's copy carries only in-frame clones and drops some. The repertoire includes hundreds of thousands of clones, roughly 15% of them detected once, and about 0.086% sits in the top ten. Source material: naive CD4+ T cells from blood. The receptors here all came from a man between 18 and 29 years old in good health.

This chain uses TRBV10-3 with TRBJ1-1, with D hard to call. Germline values: CDR1 ENHRY, CDR2 SYGVKD. CDR3 length equals 13 residues. Trimming removed 8 bases from V and 6 bases from J, with 16 bases in between. The CDR3 bases are TGTGCCATCCCAAAGCCGGGTTCAGCTGAAGCTTTCTTT. Amino acids: CAIPKPGSAEAFF.

This clone was counted only a few times. The chain recombines TRBV13 with TRBJ2-7; no firm D call. The CDR3 length is 12 residues. Germline CDR1 is PRHDT and CDR2 is FYEKMQ (reference sequence). V was trimmed by 2 bases and J by 2 bases, leaving 4 bases between them. This chain's CDR3 is CASSLKTYEQYF. CDR3 DNA: TGTGCCAGCAGCTTAAAAACCTACGAGCAGTACTTC.

This chain uses TRBV10-3 with TRBJ2-2, with D perhaps assigned TRBD1 or TRBD2 (5 bases each). Deletions cut 6 bases from V and 5 bases from J, with 16 bases between. CDR3 length equals 15 residues. Germline V gene data show CDR1 as ENHRY and CDR2 as SYGVKD. The CDR3 region has the DNA TGTGCCATCAGCCCCGGGACCGACCTAACCGGGGAGCTGTTTTTT. It specifies CAISPGTDLTGELFF.

The chain links TRBV9 to TRBJ2-3; D not resolved. Trimming removed 4 bases from V and 5 bases from J, with 14 bases in between. The CDR3 is 14 residues long. CDR1 is SGDLS and CDR2 is YYNGEE in the germline V gene. Here the CDR3 DNA reads TGTGCCAGCAGCTCTCGGGCTCCCGGAGATACGCAGTATTTT. Translating it yields CASSSRAPGDTQYF. The full variable domain, its missing parts supplied by reference TRBV9 and TRBJ2-3, is DSGVTQTPKHLITATGQRVTLRCSPRSGDLSVYWYQQSLDQGLQFLIQYYNGEERAKGNILERFSAQQFPDLHSELNLSSLELGDSALYFCASSSRAPGDTQYFGPGTRLTVL.

The rearrangement joins TRBV28 to TRBJ1-1; the D gene is possibly TRBD1 (6 bases). V dropped 7 bases and J dropped 1 base, with 16 bases sitting between them. The CDR3 loop spans 15 amino acids. The germline V gene encodes CDR1 MDHEN and CDR2 SYDVKM. The chain's CDR3 is CASIPTGLGNTEAFF. The CDR3 DNA follows: TGTGCCAGCATACCGACAGGATTGGGGAACACTGAAGCTTTCTTT. The whole variable domain, filled in from reference TRBV28 and TRBJ1-1, reads DVKVTQSSRYLVKRTGEKVFLECVQDMDHENMFWYRQDPGLGLRLIYFSYDVKMKEKGDIPEGYSVSREKKERFSLILESASTNQTSMYLCASIPTGLGNTEAFFGQGTRLTVV.

This clone was counted between two and nine times. This sample includes further DNA sequences coding for the same CDR3. The CDR3 sequence: CASSPSGNTEAFF. The CDR3, as DNA: TGTGCCAGCAGCCCCTCAGGGAACACTGAAGCTTTCTTT. The chain joins TRBV7-3 to TRBJ1-1; D unclear. This CDR3 is built from 13 residues. V lost 5 bases, J lost 1 base, and 8 bases lay in between. The germline CDR1 and CDR2 sequences are SGHTA and FQGTGA.

This clone was found a few times. V usage is TRBV28 and J usage is TRBJ2-7; TRBD2 might be the D (5 bases). The V end was cut by 7 bases, the J end by 3 bases, with 19 bases between. Germline CDR1 is MDHEN and CDR2 is SYDVKM. CDR3 length: 15 amino acids. DNA for the CDR3: TGTGCCAGCAATTCTCCCGGGATTCTAAACTACGAGCAGTACTTC. Translating gives CASNSPGILNYEQYF.

The chain carries TRBV7-2 and TRBJ1-1; D may be TRBD1 (6 bases). This CDR3 is built from 15 residues. V was clipped by 4 bases and J by 1 base, with 13 bases between them. Germline V lookup: CDR1 SGHTA, CDR2 FQGNSA. This CDR3 reads CASSYSDRWNTEAFF. Here the CDR3 DNA reads TGTGCCAGCAGCTATTCCGACAGGTGGAACACTGAAGCTTTCTTT. The variable domain in full, completed from reference TRBV7-2 and TRBJ1-1, reads GAGVSQSPSNKVTEKGKDVELRCDPISGHTALYWYRQSLGQGLEFLIYFQGNSAPDKSGLPSDRFSAERTGGSVSTLTIQRTQQEDSAVYLCASSYSDRWNTEAFFGQGTRLTVV.

The chain couples TRBV21-1 to TRBJ2-7; the table's D call, TRBD1, was not checked against the DNA. TRBV21-1 represents a pseudogene. The CDR3 extends over 13 amino acids. Written as DNA, the CDR3 is TGTGCCAGCAGCAAGGACAGGACCTACGAGCAGTACTTC. Translation gives CASSKDRTYEQYF.

The chain employs TRBV7-9 and TRBJ2-3, with TRBD2 matching 9 bases. CDR3 length equals 12 residues. The ends lost 5 bases at V and 11 bases at J; junction bases unmatched: 5. The V gene's germline CDR1 is SEHNR and CDR2 FQNEAQ (reference sequence). Here the CDR3 reads CASSNRLAVQYF. The CDR3 bases are TGTGCCAGCAGCAACCGACTAGCGGTGCAGTATTTT. Full variable domain (outside the CDR3, taken from reference TRBV7-9 and TRBJ2-3): DTGVSQNPRHKITKRGQNVTFRCDPISEHNRLYWYRQTLGQGPEFLTYFQNEAQLEKSRLLSDRFSAERPKGSFSTLEIQRTEQGDSAMYLCASSNRLAVQYFGPGTRLTVL.

The chain couples TRBV5-6 to TRBJ1-2, with 10 positions matching TRBD1. There are 15 residues in the CDR3. Germline CDR1 reads SGHDT; CDR2 reads YYEEEE. V shed 4 bases, J shed 8 bases, and the junction held 11 bases outside the gene matches. The CDR3 DNA reads as TGTGCCAGCAGCCTTAGACAGGGGGCAATCTACGGCTACACCTTC. Translating it yields CASSLRQGAIYGYTF.

This chain connects TRBV7-3 to TRBJ2-1, with no clear D. This CDR3 has 13 residues. Trimming cost V 5 bases and J 5 bases, with 10 bases left between them. The germline V gene has CDR1 SGHTA and CDR2 FQGTGA. The CDR3 region is CASSPAGNNEQFF. The CDR3 DNA follows: TGTGCCAGCAGCCCCGCTGGGAACAATGAGCAGTTCTTC. Full variable domain (rest looked up from reference TRBV7-3 and TRBJ2-1): GAGVSQTPSNKVTEKGKYVELRCDPISGHTALYWYRQSLGQGPEFLIYFQGTGAADDSGLPNDRFFAVRPEGSVSTLKIQRTERGDSAVYLCASSPAGNNEQFFGPGTRLTVL.

A note on this clone: Other DNA sequences in this sample translate to the same CDR3. The CDR3 loop reads CASSFKLDSSYNEQFF. CDR3 DNA sequence: TGCGCCAGCAGCTTTAAACTAGACAGCTCCTACAATGAGCAGTTCTTC. The chain is built from TRBV5-1 and TRBJ2-1; the D gene could be TRBD1 or TRBD2 (5 bases each). Germline V lookup: CDR1 SGHRS, CDR2 YFSETQ. V was trimmed by 2 bases and J by 0 bases, leaving 12 bases between them. The CDR3 loop spans 16 amino acids.

In its sample, this clone was seen a few times. The rearrangement joins TRBV7-9 to TRBJ2-7, with D possibly TRBD2 on 6 matching bases. The CDR3 spans 15 residues. The V and J ends lost 5 bases and 4 bases respectively, with 18 bases between them. Germline-derived CDR1 and CDR2 are SEHNR and FQNEAQ (reference sequence). In nucleotides, the CDR3 is TGTGCCAGCAGCGGATCGGGAGTAGTGGTATACGAGCAGTACTTC. It translates to CASSGSGVVVYEQYF.

This clone was counted only a few times. The rearrangement joins TRBV27 to TRBJ1-5; 8 bases map to TRBD1. CDR1 and CDR2 (germline): MNHEY, SMNVEV (reference sequence). The CDR3 totals 14 residues. With 6 bases clipped from V and 7 bases from J, the junction kept 8 bases outside the gene matches. CDR3 loop: CASSRTGSWQPQHF. The CDR3, as DNA: TGTGCCAGCAGCCGGACAGGGTCGTGGCAGCCCCAGCATTTT.

The chain links TRBV16 to TRBJ2-7; D ambiguous. Germline CDR1 and CDR2: KGHSY and FQNENV. CDR3 length: 12 residues. V lost 1 base to trimming and J lost 8 bases, with 9 bases between them. For the CDR3, the DNA is TGTGCCAGCAGCCAATATCACCTCAAGCAGTACTTC. It translates to CASSQYHLKQYF.

The chain has TRBV7-2 and TRBJ1-2; no firm D call. CDR3 size: 14 residues. Deletions cut 5 bases from V and 7 bases from J, with 17 bases between. CDR1 and CDR2 from the germline V gene are SGHTA and FQGNSA. In DNA form, the CDR3 reads TGTGCCAGCAGCCGAAGTTCAACGCTGCGTGGCTACACCTTC. As protein: CASSRSSTLRGYTF. Drawing the rest from reference TRBV7-2 and TRBJ1-2, the complete variable domain is GAGVSQSPSNKVTEKGKDVELRCDPISGHTALYWYRQSLGQGLEFLIYFQGNSAPDKSGLPSDRFSAERTGGSVSTLTIQRTQQEDSAVYLCASSRSSTLRGYTFGSGTRLTVV.

This clone has only a few counts. J is TRBJ2-7 and V is TRBV11-1; the D gene is possibly TRBD1 (6 bases). The CDR3 extends over 14 amino acids. V was shortened by 5 bases and J by 11 bases, with 22 bases between the two germline ends. Germline V lookup: CDR1 SGHAT, CDR2 FQDESV (reference sequence). The CDR3 sequence is CASSPPGHPTTEYF. Written as DNA, the CDR3 is TGTGCCAGCAGCCCACCGGGACACCCGACTACTGAGTACTTC. The whole variable domain, remainder taken from reference TRBV11-1 and TRBJ2-7, is EAEVAQSPRYKITEKSQAVAFWCDPISGHATLYWYRQILGQGPELLVQFQDESVVDDSQLPKDRFSAERLKGVDSTLKIQPAELGDSAMYLCASSPPGHPTTEYFGPGTRLTVT.